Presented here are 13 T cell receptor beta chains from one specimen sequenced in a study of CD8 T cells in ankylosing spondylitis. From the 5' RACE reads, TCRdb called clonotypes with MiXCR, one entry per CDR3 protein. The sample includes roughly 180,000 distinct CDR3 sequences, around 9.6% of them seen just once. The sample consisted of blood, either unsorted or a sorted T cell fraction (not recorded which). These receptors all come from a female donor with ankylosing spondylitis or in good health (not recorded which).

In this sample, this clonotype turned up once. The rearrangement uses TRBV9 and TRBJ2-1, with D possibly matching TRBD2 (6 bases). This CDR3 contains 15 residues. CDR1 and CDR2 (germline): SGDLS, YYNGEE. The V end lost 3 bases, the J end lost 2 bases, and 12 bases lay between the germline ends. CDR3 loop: CASSASGVPYNEQFF. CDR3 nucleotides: TGTGCCAGCAGCGCCTCGGGAGTCCCCTACAATGAGCAGTTCTTC.

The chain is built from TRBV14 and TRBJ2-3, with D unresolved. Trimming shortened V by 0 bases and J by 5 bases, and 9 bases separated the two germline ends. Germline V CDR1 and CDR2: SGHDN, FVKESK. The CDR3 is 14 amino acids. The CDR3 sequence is CASSQDLVRDTQYF. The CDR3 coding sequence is TGTGCCAGCAGCCAAGACCTAGTGAGAGATACGCAGTATTTT.

CDR3 in amino acids: CASSVGALTSYNEQFF. In DNA form, the CDR3 reads TGTGCCAGCAGCGTAGGTGCCCTCACCTCCTACAATGAGCAGTTCTTC. The chain recombines TRBV9 with TRBJ2-1; no reliable D call. Germline-derived CDR1 and CDR2 are SGDLS and YYNGEE. CDR3 length equals 16 residues. V lost 0 bases, J lost 0 bases, and 10 bases lay in between.

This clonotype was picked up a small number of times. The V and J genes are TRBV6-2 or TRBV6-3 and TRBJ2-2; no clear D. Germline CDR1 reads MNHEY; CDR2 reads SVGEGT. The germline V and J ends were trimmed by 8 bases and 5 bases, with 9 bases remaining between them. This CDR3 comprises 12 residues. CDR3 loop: CASALWTGELFF. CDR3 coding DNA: TGTGCCAGCGCCTTGTGGACCGGGGAGCTGTTTTTT.

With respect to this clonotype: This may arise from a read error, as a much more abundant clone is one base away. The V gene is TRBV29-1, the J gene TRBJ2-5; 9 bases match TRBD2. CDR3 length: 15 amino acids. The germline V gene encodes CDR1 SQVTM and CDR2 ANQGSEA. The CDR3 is CSDKGVGTSQETQNF. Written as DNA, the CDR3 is TGCAGCGACAAGGGGGTTGGGACTAGCCAAGAGACCCAGAACTTC. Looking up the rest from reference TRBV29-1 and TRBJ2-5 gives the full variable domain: SAVISQKPSRDICQRGTSLTIQCQVDSQVTMMFWYRQQPGQSLTLIATANQGSEATYESGFVIDKFPISRPNLTFSTLTVSNMSPEDSSIYLCSDKGVGTSQETQNFGPGTRLLVL.

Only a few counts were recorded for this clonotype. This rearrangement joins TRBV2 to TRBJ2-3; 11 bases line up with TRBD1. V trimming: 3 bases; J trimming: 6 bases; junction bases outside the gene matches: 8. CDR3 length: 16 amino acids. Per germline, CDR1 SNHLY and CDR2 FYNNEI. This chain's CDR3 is CASSEVGQGAWDTQYF. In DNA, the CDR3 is TGTGCCAGCAGTGAGGTTGGACAGGGGGCTTGGGATACGCAGTATTTT. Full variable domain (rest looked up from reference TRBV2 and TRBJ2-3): EPEVTQTPSHQVTQMGQEVILRCVPISNHLYFYWYRQILGQKVEFLVSFYNNEISEKSEIFDDQFSVERPDGSNFTLKIRSTKLEDSAMYFCASSEVGQGAWDTQYFGPGTRLTVL.

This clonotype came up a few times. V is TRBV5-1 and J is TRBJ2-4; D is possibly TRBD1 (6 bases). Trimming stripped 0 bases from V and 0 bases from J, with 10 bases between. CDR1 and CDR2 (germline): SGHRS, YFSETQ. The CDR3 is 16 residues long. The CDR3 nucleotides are TGCGCCAGCAGCTTGGAGACAGGATTAGCCAAAAACATTCAGTACTTC. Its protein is CASSLETGLAKNIQYF.

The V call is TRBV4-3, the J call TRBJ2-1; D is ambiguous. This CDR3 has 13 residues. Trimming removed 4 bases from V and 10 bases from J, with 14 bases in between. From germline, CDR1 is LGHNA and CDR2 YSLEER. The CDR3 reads CASSPAPDGEQFF. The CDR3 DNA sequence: TGCGCCAGCAGCCCCGCCCCCGATGGCGAGCAGTTCTTC.

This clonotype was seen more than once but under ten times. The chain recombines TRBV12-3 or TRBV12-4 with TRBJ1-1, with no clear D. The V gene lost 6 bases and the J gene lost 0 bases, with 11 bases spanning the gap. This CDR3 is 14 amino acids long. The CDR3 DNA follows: TGTGCCAGCAGCCCGGACCCCATGAACACTGAAGCTTTCTTT. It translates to CASSPDPMNTEAFF.

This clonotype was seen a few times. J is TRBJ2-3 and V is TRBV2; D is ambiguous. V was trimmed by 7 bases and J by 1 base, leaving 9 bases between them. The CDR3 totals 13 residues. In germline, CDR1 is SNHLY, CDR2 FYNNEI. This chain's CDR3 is CASIVVRTDTQYF. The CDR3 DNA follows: TGTGCCAGCATAGTAGTTCGCACAGATACGCAGTATTTT.

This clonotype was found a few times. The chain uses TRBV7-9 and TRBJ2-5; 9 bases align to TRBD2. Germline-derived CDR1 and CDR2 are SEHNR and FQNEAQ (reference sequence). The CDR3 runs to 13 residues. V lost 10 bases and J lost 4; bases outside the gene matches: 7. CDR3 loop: CATSSSGGETQYF. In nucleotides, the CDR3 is TGTGCCACCTCAAGTAGCGGGGGAGAGACCCAGTACTTC.

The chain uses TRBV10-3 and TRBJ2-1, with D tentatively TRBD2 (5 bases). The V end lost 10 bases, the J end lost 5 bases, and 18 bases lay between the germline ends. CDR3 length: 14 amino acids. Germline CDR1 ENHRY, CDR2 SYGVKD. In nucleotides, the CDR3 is TGTGCCACCTCCGGAGGCGGGCCCAACAATGAGCAGTTCTTC. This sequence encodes CATSGGGPNNEQFF.

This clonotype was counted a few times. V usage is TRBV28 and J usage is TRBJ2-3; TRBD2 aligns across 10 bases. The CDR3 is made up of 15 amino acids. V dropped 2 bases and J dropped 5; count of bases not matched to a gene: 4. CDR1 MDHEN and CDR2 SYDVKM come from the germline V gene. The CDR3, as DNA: TGTGCCAGCAGTTTAAGCGGGAGGGCCTTAGATACGCAGTATTTT. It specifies CASSLSGRALDTQYF.